This record looks at one T cell receptor beta chain sequence and its context. No antigen is known for it. The method was immunoSEQ multiplex PCR; TCRdb's version includes in-frame clones alone and lacks a portion of them. The repertoire has under 30,000 clones, roughly 74% of them found once; the top ten carry about a sixth. These data belong to a study of vaccination effects on CD4 cells after COVID-19. General observations from the study: Marked clonal contraction of both clone types appeared late after vaccination. Few convalescent patients, and no early post-infection timepoints, were available to the study.

V was clipped by 4 bases and J by 8 bases, with 12 bases between them. Germline-derived CDR1 and CDR2 are SQVTM and ANQGSEA. CDR3 length equals 12 residues. Antigen-specific CD4+ T cells were expanded (with viral peptide pools) by the ViraFEST assay ahead of sequencing. Isolating CD4+ T cells followed approximately 10 days of culture. Either the BNT162b2 or mRNA-1273 vaccine was given to participants in two doses. Culturing of 2 million to 2.5 million PBMC per well took place with roughly 10 IU/ml IL-2 and 9.5 to 10 ug/ml peptides. Both day 3 and day 7 saw half the medium replaced with IL-2 medium. Sequences were derived from CD4+ T cells from PBMCs cultured with HCoV-OC43 spike peptides, sampled after COVID-19 vaccination. Indicated subset: HCoV-OC43 spike overlapping peptide pool stimulation. V gene TRBV29-1 combines with J gene TRBJ1-3; D gene unclear. This TCR came from a human donor who received a COVID-19 vaccine. DNA for the CDR3: TGCAGCGTTGGTGAGAGGATGGACACCATATATTTT. It encodes CSVGERMDTIYF.